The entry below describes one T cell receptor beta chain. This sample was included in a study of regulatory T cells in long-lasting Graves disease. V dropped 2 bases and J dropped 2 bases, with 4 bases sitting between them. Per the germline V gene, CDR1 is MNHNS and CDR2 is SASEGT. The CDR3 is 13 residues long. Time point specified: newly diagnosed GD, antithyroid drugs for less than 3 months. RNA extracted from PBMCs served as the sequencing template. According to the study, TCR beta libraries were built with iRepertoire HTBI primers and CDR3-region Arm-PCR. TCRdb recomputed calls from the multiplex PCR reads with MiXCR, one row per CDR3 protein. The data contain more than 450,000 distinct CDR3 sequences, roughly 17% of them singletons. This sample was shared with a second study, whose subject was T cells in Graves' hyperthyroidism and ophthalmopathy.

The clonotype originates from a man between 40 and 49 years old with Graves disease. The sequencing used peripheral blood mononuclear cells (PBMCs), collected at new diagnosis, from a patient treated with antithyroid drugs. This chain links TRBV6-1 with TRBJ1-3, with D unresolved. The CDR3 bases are TGTGCCAGCAGTGAAAGGGCTGGAAACACCATATATTTT. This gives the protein CASSERAGNTIYF.